This is a list of T cell receptor beta chains from one sample in a study of regulatory T cells in long-lasting Graves disease. TCRdb analysed the multiplex PCR reads with MiXCR anew, one entry per CDR3 protein. The sample yields roughly 500,000 distinct CDR3 sequences, roughly 21% seen once. The sample in question was peripheral blood mononuclear cells (PBMCs), obtained when the disease was refractory, from a patient treated with antithyroid drugs. The source of these receptors is a female donor with Graves disease. CDR3s include the opening cysteine and the closing phenylalanine or tryptophan. The D gene is left open where the match is weak. Clone size, where shown, is once, few, many, or a class for clones that have expanded.

CDR3 length,J gene,D gene,V gene,clone size,CDR3 protein,CDR3 DNA
14,TRBJ2-7,-,TRBV5-1,many,CASSLGGSPYEQYF,TGCGCCAGCAGCTTGGGGGGGAGCCCCTACGAGCAGTACTTC
14,TRBJ2-5,TRBD1,TRBV18,few,CASSRGDRLETQYF,TGTGCCAGCTCACGAGGGGACAGGCTAGAGACCCAGTACTTC
15,TRBJ1-5,TRBD1,TRBV6-2/TRBV6-3,few,CASSSKGALNQPQHF,TGTGCCAGCAGTTCCAAGGGGGCCCTCAATCAGCCCCAGCATTTT
18,TRBJ2-3,TRBD2,TRBV28,-,CASSSPGLAGQSTDTQYF,TGTGCCAGCAGTTCCCCGGGACTAGCGGGACAATCCACAGATACGCAGTATTTT
15,TRBJ2-1,TRBD2,TRBV28,-,CASSASGGARFEQFF,TGTGCCAGCAGCGCTAGCGGGGGGGCTCGCTTTGAGCAGTTCTTC
14,TRBJ2-7,-,TRBV6-1,many,CASNRGGTSYEQYF,TGTGCCAGCAACAGGGGGGGGACGTCCTACGAGCAGTACTTC
15,TRBJ2-5,TRBD2,TRBV2,-,CASSPGTSGEETQYF,TGTGCCAGCAGTCCCGGGACTAGCGGAGAAGAGACCCAGTACTTC
14,TRBJ1-1,-,TRBV20-1,many,CSARDGSGVTEAFF,TGCAGTGCTAGAGATGGTTCGGGCGTAACTGAAGCTTTCTTT
13,TRBJ1-1,-,TRBV11-2,few,CASSLERVTEAFF,TGTGCCAGCAGCTTAGAACGGGTCACTGAAGCTTTCTTT
13,TRBJ1-1,TRBD1,TRBV29-1,few,CSAGQGTSTEAFF,TGCAGCGCCGGACAGGGAACCTCCACTGAAGCTTTCTTT
14,TRBJ2-5,TRBD1,TRBV20-1,few,CSARERDSKNTQYF,TGCAGTGCTAGAGAACGGGACAGCAAGAACACCCAGTACTTC
14,TRBJ2-7,TRBD1,TRBV7-2,many,CASSLLTGRYEQYF,TGTGCCAGCAGCCTGTTGACAGGGCGGTACGAGCAGTACTTC
15,TRBJ1-2,-,TRBV5-8,many,CASSLIQVANYGYTF,TGTGCCAGCAGCTTGATCCAGGTAGCTAACTATGGCTACACCTTC
14,TRBJ1-5,-,TRBV24-1,-,CATSLPGAIQPQHF,TGTGCCACCAGCCTGCCGGGGGCGATTCAGCCCCAGCATTTT
14,TRBJ2-2,-,TRBV28,few,CASTPFWNTGELFF,TGTGCCAGCACCCCGTTTTGGAACACCGGGGAGCTGTTTTTT
12,TRBJ2-7,-,TRBV19,-,CATLAVGGEQYF,TGTGCCACCCTCGCAGTGGGGGGCGAGCAGTACTTC
17,TRBJ2-7,-,TRBV19,-,CASSISVRGTVTYEQYF,TGTGCCAGTAGTATTTCGGTGAGGGGGACTGTTACCTACGAGCAGTACTTC
17,TRBJ1-5,-,TRBV7-6,few,CASSLAPAGDYNQPQHF,TGTGCCAGCAGCTTAGCGCCTGCGGGGGACTACAATCAGCCCCAGCATTTT
12,TRBJ2-5,TRBD1,TRBV29-1,many,CSVDRGHETQYF,TGCAGCGTGGACAGGGGGCACGAGACCCAGTACTTC
15,TRBJ2-5,-,TRBV29-1,-,CSVEWGGGTISAQYF,TGCAGCGTTGAATGGGGGGGCGGGACTATTTCTGCCCAGTACTTC
15,TRBJ1-2,TRBD1,TRBV6-5,-,CASSFLRQGRDGYTF,TGTGCCAGCAGTTTCCTTCGACAGGGGAGGGATGGCTACACCTTC
13,TRBJ2-1,TRBD1,TRBV7-3,-,CASSAGTGSEQFF,TGTGCCAGCAGCGCCGGGACAGGAAGTGAGCAGTTCTTC
15,TRBJ2-6,-,TRBV6-2/TRBV6-3,-,CASRYRTSGANVLTF,TGTGCCAGCAGGTACAGAACCTCTGGGGCCAACGTCCTGACTTTC
17,TRBJ2-7,-,TRBV11-2,many,CASSLDKLLGVRYEQYF,TGTGCCAGCAGCTTAGATAAGTTGCTGGGGGTGAGATACGAGCAGTACTTC